This is a list of T cell receptor beta chains from one sample in a study of T cell changes during pregnancy in multiple sclerosis. TCRdb's copy holds only in-frame clones and misses some; the assay was immunoSEQ multiplex PCR. This sample has 55,000 to 70,000 clones, with about 90% found just once. The specimen comprised CD4+ T cells from peripheral blood mononuclear cells, sampled after pregnancy. These receptors came from a female donor with multiple sclerosis, enrolled in a pregnancy study. CDR3s include the opening cysteine and the closing phenylalanine or tryptophan. The D gene is left open where the match is weak. Size is omitted from some rows. Given values are once, few, many or a class for expanded clones.

-	TRBV30	TRBJ1-1	-	13	TGTGCCTGGAGTGTAGCAGGGAACACTGAAGCTTTCTTT	CAWSVAGNTEAFF
-	TRBV19	TRBJ2-3	-	13	TGTGCCAGTAGTACAGGGTTGGCAGATACGCAGTATTTT	CASSTGLADTQYF
TRBD2	TRBV5-4	TRBJ2-1	-	15	TGTGCCAGCAGCTTGGAACTAGCGGGAGAGCTTGATCGGTTCTTC	CASSLELAGELDRFF
TRBD2	TRBV7-2	TRBJ2-1	-	17	TGTGCCAGCAGACCATTACCGGGACTAGCCTCAATCAATGAGCAGTTCTTC	CASRPLPGLASINEQFF
-	TRBV7-2	TRBJ1-1	-	13	TGTGCCAGCAGCTTCTGGGGGCGCGGTGAAGCTTTCTTT	CASSFWGRGEAFF
-	TRBV5-4	TRBJ1-1	few	13	TGTGCCAGCAGGAGGGGGATGAACACTGAAGCTTTCTTT	CASRRGMNTEAFF
TRBD1	TRBV30	TRBJ1-6	-	13	TGTGCCCTAAAACAGGGGGCGAATTCACCCCTCCACTTT	CALKQGANSPLHF
TRBD2	TRBV4-2	TRBJ2-7	few	13	TGTGCCAGCAGCAAGGGACTAGCATGGGAGCAGTACTTC	CASSKGLAWEQYF
-	TRBV5-4	TRBJ2-5	-	14	TGTGCCAGCAGCCCCCGCGCCGGTCGGGAGACCCAGTACTTC	CASSPRAGRETQYF
-	TRBV4-1	TRBJ1-1	-	14	TGCGCCAGCAGCCAACCCCGGCGGGGCACTGAAGCTTTCTTT	CASSQPRRGTEAFF
TRBD1	TRBV5-1	TRBJ1-2	-	14	TGCGCCAGCAGCCCAGGACAGGGGGCGACGGGCTACACCTTC	CASSPGQGATGYTF
-	TRBV10-1	TRBJ2-7	once	10	TGCGCCATATCCCCCCCGGGGCAGTACTTC	CAISPPGQYF
-	TRBV27	TRBJ2-1	-	13	TGTGCCAGCAGCCCTAGTGTAAGCAATGAGCAGTTCTTC	CASSPSVSNEQFF
-	TRBV7-3	TRBJ2-3	-	12	TGTGCCAGCAGTCTCTCGGGAGATACGCAGTATTTT	CASSLSGDTQYF
TRBD2	TRBV2	TRBJ2-7	few	12	TGTGCCAGCAGTGAAGCGCGGGGGGACGGGTACTTC	CASSEARGDGYF
-	TRBV7-2	TRBJ2-3	-	16	TGTGCCAGCAGCTTAGCCGGTGCAGGGGTCACAGATACGCAGTATTTT	CASSLAGAGVTDTQYF
TRBD1	TRBV28	TRBJ2-7	-	14	TGTGCCAGCAGTAAAACAGGGGCGGGCTACGAGCAGTACTTC	CASSKTGAGYEQYF
-	TRBV7-3	TRBJ1-3	-	17	TGTGCCAGCAGCGTAGCCGTAGACAGACGCTCTGGAAACACCATATATTTT	CASSVAVDRRSGNTIYF
TRBD1	TRBV30	TRBJ1-2	-	14	TGTGCCTGGAGCTTAGGGGGCGAACGATATGGCTACACCTTC	CAWSLGGERYGYTF
-	TRBV28	TRBJ2-1	-	14	TGTGCCAGCAGCAGAGGCCCAGTATACAATGAGCAGTTCTTC	CASSRGPVYNEQFF
TRBD2	TRBV29-1	TRBJ2-3	-	13	TGCAGCGTCCAAGCGGGAGTCGCAGATACGCAGTATTTT	CSVQAGVADTQYF
-	TRBV30	TRBJ2-7	-	14	TGTGCCTGGAGTGTCAACCTAATAACCTACGAGCAGTACTTC	CAWSVNLITYEQYF
-	TRBV19	TRBJ2-7	-	15	TGTGCCAGTAGCGAACAGGGTCCCAGTGGGGGCGAGCAGTACTTC	CASSEQGPSGGEQYF
-	TRBV18	TRBJ1-1	-	14	TGTGCCAGCTCACCACGACAGGCGAACACTGAAGCTTTCTTT	CASSPRQANTEAFF
-	TRBV13	TRBJ2-7	once	14	TGTGCCAGCAGCCCCTCTCGAGGGTTCTACGAGCAGTACTTC	CASSPSRGFYEQYF
-	TRBV11-3	TRBJ2-1	-	16	TGTGCCAGCAGCCGTAGCCCGGTAGTTTCCTACAATGAGCAGTTCTTC	CASSRSPVVSYNEQFF
-	TRBV9	TRBJ1-3	once	15	TGTGCCAGCAGCAGCGACGTCCGCTCTGGAAACACCATATATTTT	CASSSDVRSGNTIYF
TRBD2	TRBV19	TRBJ2-2	few	17	TGTGCCACCTATCCAGGACTAGCGGGAGTAAACACCGGGGAGCTGTTTTTT	CATYPGLAGVNTGELFF
TRBD1	TRBV29-1	TRBJ1-2	-	13	TGCAGCGGTAAAATACAGGGGGGCTATGGCTACACCTTC	CSGKIQGGYGYTF